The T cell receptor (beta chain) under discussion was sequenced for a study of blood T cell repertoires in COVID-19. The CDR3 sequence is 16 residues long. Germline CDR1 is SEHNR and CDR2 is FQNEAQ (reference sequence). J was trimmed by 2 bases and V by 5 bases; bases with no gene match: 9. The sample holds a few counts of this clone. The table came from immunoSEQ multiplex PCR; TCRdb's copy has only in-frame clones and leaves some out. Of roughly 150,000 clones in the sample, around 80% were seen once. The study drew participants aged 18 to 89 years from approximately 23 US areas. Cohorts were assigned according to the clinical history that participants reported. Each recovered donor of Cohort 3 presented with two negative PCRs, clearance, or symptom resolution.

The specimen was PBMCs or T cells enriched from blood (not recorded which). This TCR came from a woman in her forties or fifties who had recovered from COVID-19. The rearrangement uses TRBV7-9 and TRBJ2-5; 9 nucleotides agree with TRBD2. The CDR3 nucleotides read TGTGCCAGCAGCCCATGGGGCGGGGGGGAGCAAGAGACCCAGTACTTC. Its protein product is CASSPWGGGEQETQYF. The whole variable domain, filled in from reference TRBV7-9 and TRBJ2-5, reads DTGVSQNPRHKITKRGQNVTFRCDPISEHNRLYWYRQTLGQGPEFLTYFQNEAQLEKSRLLSDRFSAERPKGSFSTLEIQRTEQGDSAMYLCASSPWGGGEQETQYFGPGTRLLVL.